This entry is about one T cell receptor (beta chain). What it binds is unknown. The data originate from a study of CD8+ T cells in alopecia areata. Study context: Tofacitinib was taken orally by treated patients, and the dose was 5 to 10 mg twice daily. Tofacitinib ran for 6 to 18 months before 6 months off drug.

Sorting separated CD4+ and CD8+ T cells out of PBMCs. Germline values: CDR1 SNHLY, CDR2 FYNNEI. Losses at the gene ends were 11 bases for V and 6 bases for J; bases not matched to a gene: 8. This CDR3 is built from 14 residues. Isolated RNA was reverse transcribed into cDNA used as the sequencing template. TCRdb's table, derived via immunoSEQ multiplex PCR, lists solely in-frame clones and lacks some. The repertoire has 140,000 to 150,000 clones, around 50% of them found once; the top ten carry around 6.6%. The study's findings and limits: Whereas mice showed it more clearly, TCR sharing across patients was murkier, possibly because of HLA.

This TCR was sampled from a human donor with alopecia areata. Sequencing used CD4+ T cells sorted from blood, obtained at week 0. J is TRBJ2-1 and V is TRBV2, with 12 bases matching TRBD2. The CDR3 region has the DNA TGTGCCGGCAAGACTAGCGGGAGATTCAATGAGCAGTTCTTC. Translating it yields CAGKTSGRFNEQFF.